This T cell receptor (beta chain) was retrieved from a study of cytomegalovirus exposure and HLA in healthy donors. Study results and caveats: The study recorded 160 or so TCR beta chains that were cytomegalovirus-associated. Reports state that TCR beta sequences accurately predicted most subjects' HLA-A and HLA-B alleles. When the data were analyzed later, several of the most significant clusters appeared to be linked to common viral pathogens. Most of the CMV-associated TCR beta chains (in a later analysis) appeared to be HLA-restricted.

The PCR had 60 Vbeta and 13 Jbeta primers. Repertoires were generated with immunoSEQ multiplex PCR, while TCRdb's copy carries only in-frame clones and drops some. The sample lists 150,000 to 200,000 clones, about three quarters seen once, with about 1% in the top ten. The length of the CDR3 is 14 residues. The J segment lost 1 base and the V segment lost 7 bases, leaving 3 bases of the junction unmatched. Germline V gives CDR1 MNHEY, CDR2 SMNVEV (reference sequence). On this clone itself: Its antigen is undetermined. Other nucleotide sequences in the sample specify the same CDR3.

The chain recombines TRBV27 with TRBJ2-7; TRBD1 aligns across 11 bases. This TCR came from a woman aged 40-49 years in good health and CMV-seronegative. The sample consisted of PBMCs. The CDR3 sequence is CASIGTGGSYEQYF. The DNA of the CDR3 is TGTGCCAGCATTGGGACAGGGGGATCCTACGAGCAGTACTTC.